This T cell receptor (beta chain) emerged from a study of T cells after yellow fever vaccination. Overall study context: Low-cell-number fractions underwent preparation using SMART-Seq v4 Ultra Low Input.

This clonotype was seen only a few times. Its specificity is not known. UMIs were added to TCR cDNA along with a universal primer site when it was made by 5'RACE template switching. In TCRdb, the 5' RACE reads were re-called with MiXCR into one record per CDR3 protein. This sample has hundreds of thousands of distinct CDR3 sequences, with about 8.7% found just once. Study conclusions and caveats: Clones from primary vaccination mostly reappeared after the booster (about 97% CD4, less than 90% CD8).

The clonotype comes from a young man who received the YFV17D yellow fever vaccine. This sample comprised PBMCs, obtained on the day of the first yellow fever vaccination.

The DNA for the CDR3 is TGTGCCAGCGGCTTGGGCGCCCTCTACGAGCAGTACTTC. Protein sequence: CASGLGALYEQYF. The chain joins TRBV27 to TRBJ2-7; no clear D. The germline V gene has CDR1 MNHEY and CDR2 SMNVEV (reference sequence). With 8 bases removed from V and 3 bases from J, the gap between germline ends came to 14 bases. This CDR3 has 13 residues.